These 31 T cell receptor beta chains originate from one sample sequenced in a study of T cells in Graves' hyperthyroidism and ophthalmopathy. RNA transcripts were the template for amplifying TCR beta CDR3 regions. Carried out on the TCR CDR3, a first-round RT-PCR used the HTBI primer set. One entry per CDR3 protein, called by TCRdb with MiXCR from the multiplex PCR reads. The repertoire holds hundreds of thousands of distinct CDR3 sequences, with roughly 15% as singletons. Sequencing was carried out using blood. These TCRs come from a woman in her fifties or sixties with Graves' ophthalmopathy.

Only a few counts were recorded for this clonotype. V usage is TRBV7-9 and J usage is TRBJ2-1; 10 bases map to TRBD2. Germline loops: CDR1 SEHNR, CDR2 FQNEAQ (reference sequence). The CDR3 is 16 amino acids. V shed 1 base and J 6 bases; nucleotides not matched to a gene: 6. The DNA of the CDR3 is TGTGCCAGCAGCTTAGTAGCGGGAGGAAAGGGCAATGAGCAGTTCTTC. It codes for CASSLVAGGKGNEQFF.

This clonotype was detected only a few times. The chain combines TRBV7-9 with TRBJ2-7; D is possibly TRBD1 (6 bases). The CDR3 spans 13 residues. Germline V gene data show CDR1 as SEHNR and CDR2 as FQNEAQ (reference sequence). Trimming stripped 6 bases from V and 5 bases from J, with 14 bases between. The CDR3 DNA reads TGTGCCAGCAGAAACACAGGGTTGGACGAGCAGTACTTC. As protein: CASRNTGLDEQYF.

This clonotype occurred many times. V is TRBV12-3 or TRBV12-4 and J is TRBJ2-3; D call uncertain. The V end was cut by 2 bases, the J end by 2 bases, with 5 bases between. This CDR3 region has 13 residues. CDR3 amino acids: CASSLTHTDTQYF. CDR3 in DNA: TGTGCCAGCAGTTTAACCCACACAGATACGCAGTATTTT.

Here the CDR3 reads CASSPVRERNEQFF. CDR3 nucleotides: TGCGCCAGCAGCCCCGTGCGGGAGAGGAATGAGCAGTTCTTC. The gene calls are TRBV4-1 and TRBJ2-1, with TRBD2 matching over 7 bases. Germline CDR1 reads MGHRA; CDR2 reads YSYEKL. Trimming at V came to 4 bases and at J to 7 bases, leaving 7 bases not matched to a gene. CDR3 size: 14 residues.

There are a few counts of this clonotype. The chain uses TRBV29-1 and TRBJ2-5, with a tentative D call TRBD2 (5 bases). Germline V gene data show CDR1 as SQVTM and CDR2 as ANQGSEA. The CDR3 extends over 13 amino acids. Trimming took off 6 bases at V and 5 bases at J, with 16 bases between the two ends. The DNA of the CDR3 is TGCAGCGTGGAGGAGGCGGTTTGGGAGACCCAGTACTTC. Residues: CSVEEAVWETQYF. The entire variable domain, with the rest obtained from reference TRBV29-1 and TRBJ2-5, is as follows: SAVISQKPSRDICQRGTSLTIQCQVDSQVTMMFWYRQQPGQSLTLIATANQGSEATYESGFVIDKFPISRPNLTFSTLTVSNMSPEDSSIYLCSVEEAVWETQYFGPGTRLLVL.

This clonotype has ten or more counts. The chain couples TRBV5-6 to TRBJ2-7; 11 bases line up with TRBD1. Germline CDR1 is SGHDT and CDR2 is YYEEEE. CDR3 length equals 15 residues. V trimming: 0 bases; J trimming: 5 bases; junction bases outside the gene matches: 4. CDR3 nucleotide sequence: TGTGCCAGCAGCTTGGACTGGACAGGGGGCGACGAGCAGTACTTC. Encoded protein: CASSLDWTGGDEQYF.

The rearrangement links TRBV4-2 to TRBJ2-1; 12 bases are shared with TRBD2. J gave up 1 base and V 0 bases, and 7 bases lay outside the gene matches. The CDR3 extends over 19 amino acids. CDR1 LGHNA and CDR2 YNFKEQ come from the germline V gene. The CDR3: CASSQDAGLAGQSYNEQFF. The DNA for the CDR3 is TGTGCCAGCAGCCAAGATGCGGGACTAGCGGGTCAATCCTACAATGAGCAGTTCTTC.

This clonotype was counted at least ten times. The chain is built from TRBV7-8 and TRBJ1-6; no firm D call. This CDR3 has 15 amino acids. V was shortened by 3 bases and J by 3 bases, with 9 bases between the two germline ends. Germline lookup yields CDR1 SGHVS and CDR2 FQNEAQ. The DNA for the CDR3 is TGTGCCAGCAGCTTCGAGCCTTTCTATAATTCACCCCTCCACTTT. It yields the protein CASSFEPFYNSPLHF.

This clonotype was seen many times. The genes are TRBV7-8 and TRBJ2-3; 11 nucleotides match TRBD2. This CDR3 is 17 amino acids long. V trimming: 5 bases; J trimming: 1 base; junction bases outside the gene matches: 8. Germline-derived CDR1 and CDR2 are SGHVS and FQNEAQ. For the CDR3, the DNA is TGTGCCAGCAGCCAACCTAGCGGGAGGCGTGGCACAGATACGCAGTATTTT. Translation: CASSQPSGRRGTDTQYF.

This clonotype was observed at least ten times. The chain has TRBV7-3 and TRBJ1-1; TRBD1 matches at 7 bases. Germline trimming cut 5 bases from V and 3 bases from J; bases unmatched to any gene: 6. This CDR3 has 14 residues. The V gene's germline CDR1 is SGHTA and CDR2 FQGTGA. CDR3 sequence: CASSPDRDYTEAFF. Here the CDR3 DNA reads TGTGCCAGCAGCCCCGACAGGGACTACACTGAAGCTTTCTTT.

The chain joins TRBV27 to TRBJ1-2, with 9 bases identical to TRBD1. Germline loops: CDR1 MNHEY, CDR2 SMNVEV (reference sequence). This CDR3 is built from 15 residues. The J segment lost 4 bases and the V segment lost 4 bases, leaving 7 bases of the junction unmatched. The CDR3 reads CASSWDREGFYGYTF. DNA of the CDR3: TGTGCCAGCAGTTGGGACAGGGAAGGATTCTATGGCTACACCTTC.

At least ten counts were recorded for this clonotype. The chain employs TRBV7-3 and TRBJ2-7; D tentatively fits TRBD1 or TRBD2 (5 bases each). Trimming left V 5 bases short and J 0 bases short, with 14 bases between. The CDR3 length is 15 residues. The germline CDR1 and CDR2 sequences are SGHTA and FQGTGA. Here the CDR3 reads CASSPGGGSSYEQYF. The CDR3 nucleotides are TGTGCCAGCAGCCCCGGTGGGGGTAGCTCCTACGAGCAGTACTTC.

This clonotype was seen a handful of times. The chain links TRBV6-5 to TRBJ2-1; perhaps TRBD2 as D (5 bases). With 0 bases removed from V and 3 bases from J, the gap between germline ends came to 9 bases. Germline-derived CDR1 and CDR2 are MNHEY and SVGAGI. The CDR3 covers 15 residues. CDR3 loop: CASSYSKTNYNEQFF. The CDR3 DNA follows: TGTGCCAGCAGTTACTCTAAGACTAACTACAATGAGCAGTTCTTC.

Ten or more counts support this clonotype. The gene calls are TRBV28 and TRBJ2-7; 12 nucleotides align to TRBD2. There are 15 residues in the CDR3. Germline trimming cut 7 bases from V and 4 bases from J; bases unmatched to any gene: 8. The germline gives CDR1 MDHEN, CDR2 SYDVKM. CDR3 DNA: TGTGCCAGCACCACAGGCACTAGCGGGAGGTACGAGCAGTACTTC. It encodes CASTTGTSGRYEQYF.

This clonotype was seen a few times. CDR3 DNA sequence: TGCAGTGCTGGCCCCGACTTCCACAATGAGCAGTTCTTC. Translated: CSAGPDFHNEQFF. This chain joins TRBV20-1 and TRBJ2-1; D uncertain. Germline loops: CDR1 DFQATT, CDR2 SNEGSKA (reference sequence). Trimming cost V 5 bases and J 5 bases, with 13 bases left between them. The CDR3 spans 13 residues.

The V call is TRBV9, the J call TRBJ1-1; TRBD1 might be the D (6 bases). CDR1 SGDLS and CDR2 YYNGEE come from the germline V gene. V was pared by 0 bases and J by 1 base, with 7 bases between. The CDR3 length is 14 residues. The CDR3 spells CASSVAGANTEAFF. CDR3 sequence (DNA): TGTGCCAGCAGCGTAGCAGGGGCGAACACTGAAGCTTTCTTT.

Ten or more counts support this clonotype. The gene calls are TRBV27 and TRBJ1-2; possibly TRBD1 for D (5 bases). V shed 2 bases and J shed 0 bases, with 10 bases lying between them. The germline V gene has CDR1 MNHEY and CDR2 SMNVEV (reference sequence). This CDR3 spans 15 amino acids. The CDR3 protein is CASSLQGVANYGYTF. The CDR3 DNA is TGTGCCAGCAGTTTACAAGGGGTTGCTAACTATGGCTACACCTTC.

This clonotype was detected many times. The V call is TRBV11-2, the J call TRBJ2-2; no clear D. V lost 3 bases and J lost 1, with 3 bases in between. Germline V gene lookup returns CDR1 SGHAT and CDR2 FQNNGV. This CDR3 is 13 amino acids long. CDR3 in amino acids: CASSFMNTGELFF. The CDR3 DNA follows: TGTGCCAGCAGCTTTATGAACACCGGGGAGCTGTTTTTT.

This clonotype was found many times. The chain carries TRBV10-3 and TRBJ2-7; a possible D gene is TRBD1 (5 bases). V was trimmed by 4 bases and J by 3 bases, leaving 10 bases between them. Germline CDR1 ENHRY, CDR2 SYGVKD. This CDR3 region has 13 residues. CDR3 coding DNA: TGTGCCATCAGTGGCATAGGGGACTACGAGCAGTACTTC. This sequence encodes CAISGIGDYEQYF.

As concerns this clonotype: This could be a read error, since a much larger clone is one nucleotide away. The chain uses TRBV2 and TRBJ2-7; TRBD1 might be the D (5 bases). Germline CDR1 reads SNHLY; CDR2 reads FYNNEI. The CDR3 is 12 amino acids. In DNA, the CDR3 is TGTGCCGGCAGCAGCCAGGGTTGGGAGCAGTACTTC. Its translation: CAGSSQGWEQYF.

This clonotype was observed at least ten times. V and J are TRBV5-6 and TRBJ2-3, with 7 nucleotides matching TRBD2. Germline CDR1 reads SGHDT; CDR2 reads YYEEEE. The CDR3 runs to 17 residues. The V and J ends lost 0 bases and 0 bases, in that order; junction bases with no gene match: 7. The CDR3: CASSLVASGVSTDTQYF. In DNA form, the CDR3 reads TGTGCCAGCAGCTTGGTGGCTAGCGGAGTTAGCACAGATACGCAGTATTTT.

This clonotype has a count of ten or more. This chain joins TRBV27 and TRBJ1-2; TRBD1 matches at 11 bases. Germline CDR1 and CDR2: MNHEY and SMNVEV (reference sequence). This CDR3 comprises 15 residues. Trimming at V came to 0 bases and at J to 6 bases, leaving 3 bases not matched to a gene. The CDR3 region is CASSLSRTGGDGYTF. The CDR3 bases are TGTGCCAGCAGTTTATCCCGGACAGGGGGCGATGGCTACACCTTC.

This clonotype was found many times. V and J are TRBV27 and TRBJ2-7, with 11 bases matching TRBD1. V was clipped by 3 bases and J by 0 bases; unmatched bases: 7. This CDR3 comprises 17 residues. CDR1 and CDR2 from the germline V gene are MNHEY and SMNVEV (reference sequence). CDR3 coding DNA: TGTGCCAGCAGTTTTCTCCGCGGGACAGGGGGCTCCTACGAGCAGTACTTC. Residues: CASSFLRGTGGSYEQYF.

In its sample, this clonotype was seen many times. V usage is TRBV6-5 and J usage is TRBJ1-6; D unresolved. V dropped 2 bases and J dropped 4 bases, with 9 bases sitting between them. Germline CDR1 and CDR2: MNHEY and SVGAGI. The CDR3 is 15 residues long. The CDR3 bases are TGTGCCAGCAGTTACGGGCACCAGTATAATTCACCCCTCCACTTT. It yields the protein CASSYGHQYNSPLHF.

V gene TRBV29-1 combines with J gene TRBJ2-7; a weak D match, TRBD2 (6 bases). The ends were cut back, 6 bases at V and 0 bases at J, with 15 bases in the middle. The germline gives CDR1 SQVTM, CDR2 ANQGSEA. This CDR3 has 14 amino acids. CDR3 residues: CSVALYGSSYEQYF. The CDR3 nucleotides read TGCAGCGTCGCTCTCTACGGGAGCTCCTACGAGCAGTACTTC.

This clonotype turned up a few times. V and J are TRBV20-1 and TRBJ2-5, with 7 positions matching TRBD1. There are 13 residues in the CDR3. Germline V gives CDR1 DFQATT, CDR2 SNEGSKA (reference sequence). With V trimmed by 3 bases and J by 9 bases, 10 bases remained unmatched. The CDR3 DNA reads as TGCAGTGCTAGGGATAACAGGGGACAGTCCCAGTACTTC. This encodes CSARDNRGQSQYF.

This clonotype came up many times. This chain links TRBV11-2 with TRBJ2-7; TRBD2 matches at 9 bases. J lost 2 bases, V lost 2 bases, and 13 bases had no gene match. Germline V gives CDR1 SGHAT, CDR2 FQNNGV. The CDR3 has 18 amino acids. The CDR3 region is CASSLLASGTAWPYEQYF. Here the CDR3 DNA reads TGTGCCAGCAGCTTATTGGCTAGCGGGACCGCCTGGCCCTACGAGCAGTACTTC.

This clonotype was found many times. This chain uses TRBV6-1 with TRBJ2-5; the D gene is possibly TRBD2 (5 bases). V was pared by 6 bases and J by 4 bases, with 12 bases between. The CDR3 consists of 13 residues. Germline V gene lookup returns CDR1 MNHNS and CDR2 SASEGT. CDR3 in DNA: TGTGCCAGCAGCTACGAGGGTGGAGAGACCCAGTACTTC. Amino acids: CASSYEGGETQYF.

The chain carries TRBV12-3 or TRBV12-4 and TRBJ1-6; 11 positions agree with TRBD1. The CDR3 loop spans 17 amino acids. Losses at the gene ends were 4 bases for V and 7 bases for J; bases not matched to a gene: 9. CDR3 region: CASSSTGQGVLNSPLHF. The DNA for the CDR3 is TGTGCCAGCAGTTCCACGGGACAGGGGGTTTTGAATTCACCCCTCCACTTT.

This clonotype was seen repeatedly, ten times or more. The chain couples TRBV12-3 or TRBV12-4 to TRBJ1-1; D is perhaps TRBD1 (5 bases). V lost 3 bases, J lost 5 bases, and 13 bases lay in between. CDR3 length: 14 residues. The CDR3 DNA reads TGTGCCAGCAGTTTGAAGGGGTTCGAAACTGAAGCTTTCTTT. Translating gives CASSLKGFETEAFF.

The sample holds many counts of this clonotype. The chain uses TRBV18 and TRBJ2-5; D perhaps matches TRBD1 (6 bases). Per the germline V gene, CDR1 is KGHSH and CDR2 is LQKENI. The CDR3 consists of 15 residues. V was shortened by 4 bases and J by 5 bases, with 17 bases between the two germline ends. Here the CDR3 reads CASSLTGLLGETQYF. As DNA, the CDR3 is TGTGCCAGCTCACTGACAGGCCTGCTAGGGGAGACCCAGTACTTC.